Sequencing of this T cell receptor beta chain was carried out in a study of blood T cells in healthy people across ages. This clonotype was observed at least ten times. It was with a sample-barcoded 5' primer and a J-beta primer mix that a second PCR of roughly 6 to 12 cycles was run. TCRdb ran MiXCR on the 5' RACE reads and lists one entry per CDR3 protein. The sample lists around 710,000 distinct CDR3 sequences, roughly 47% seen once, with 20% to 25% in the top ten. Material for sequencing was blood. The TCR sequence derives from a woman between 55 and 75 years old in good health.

CDR3 sequence: CSAEGAQYF. CDR3 DNA: TGCAGCGCCGAAGGGGCCCAGTACTTC. The chain recombines TRBV29-1 with TRBJ2-5; maybe TRBD1 (5 bases). The CDR3 length is 9 residues. Germline V CDR1 and CDR2: SQVTM, ANQGSEA. V dropped 7 bases and J dropped 9 bases, with 9 bases sitting between them.